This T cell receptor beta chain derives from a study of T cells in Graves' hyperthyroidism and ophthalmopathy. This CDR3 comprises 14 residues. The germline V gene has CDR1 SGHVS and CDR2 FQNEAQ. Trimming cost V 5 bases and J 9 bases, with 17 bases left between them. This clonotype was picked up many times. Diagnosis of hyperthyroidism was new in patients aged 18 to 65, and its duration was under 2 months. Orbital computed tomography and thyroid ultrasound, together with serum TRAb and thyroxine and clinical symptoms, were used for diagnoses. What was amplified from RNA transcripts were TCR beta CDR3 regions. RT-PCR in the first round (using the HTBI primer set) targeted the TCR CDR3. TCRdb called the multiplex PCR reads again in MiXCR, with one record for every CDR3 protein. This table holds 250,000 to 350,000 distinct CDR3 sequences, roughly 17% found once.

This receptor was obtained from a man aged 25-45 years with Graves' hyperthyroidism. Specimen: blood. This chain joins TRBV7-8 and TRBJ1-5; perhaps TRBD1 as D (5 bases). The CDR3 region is CASSPEQGGRPQHF. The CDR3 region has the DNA TGTGCCAGCAGCCCAGAGCAGGGCGGCCGGCCCCAGCATTTT.